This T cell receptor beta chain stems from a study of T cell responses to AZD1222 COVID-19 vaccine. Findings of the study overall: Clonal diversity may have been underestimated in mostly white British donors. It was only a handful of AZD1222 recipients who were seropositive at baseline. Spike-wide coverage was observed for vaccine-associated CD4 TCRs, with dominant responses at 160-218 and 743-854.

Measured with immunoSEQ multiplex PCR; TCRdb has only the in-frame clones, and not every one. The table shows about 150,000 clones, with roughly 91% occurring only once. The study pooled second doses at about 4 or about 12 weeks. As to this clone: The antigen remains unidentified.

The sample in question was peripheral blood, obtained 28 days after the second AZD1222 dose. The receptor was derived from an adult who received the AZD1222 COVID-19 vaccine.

CDR3 coding DNA: TGCAGCGTTGGGGGGGCCGGCGACAGGGGTGCTTTGTACGAGCAGTACTTC. Encoded protein: CSVGGAGDRGALYEQYF. The gene calls are TRBV29-1 and TRBJ2-7, with 8 bases fitting TRBD1. V shed 4 bases and J 4 bases; nucleotides not matched to a gene: 18. This CDR3 has 17 amino acids. Germline-derived CDR1 and CDR2 are SQVTM and ANQGSEA.